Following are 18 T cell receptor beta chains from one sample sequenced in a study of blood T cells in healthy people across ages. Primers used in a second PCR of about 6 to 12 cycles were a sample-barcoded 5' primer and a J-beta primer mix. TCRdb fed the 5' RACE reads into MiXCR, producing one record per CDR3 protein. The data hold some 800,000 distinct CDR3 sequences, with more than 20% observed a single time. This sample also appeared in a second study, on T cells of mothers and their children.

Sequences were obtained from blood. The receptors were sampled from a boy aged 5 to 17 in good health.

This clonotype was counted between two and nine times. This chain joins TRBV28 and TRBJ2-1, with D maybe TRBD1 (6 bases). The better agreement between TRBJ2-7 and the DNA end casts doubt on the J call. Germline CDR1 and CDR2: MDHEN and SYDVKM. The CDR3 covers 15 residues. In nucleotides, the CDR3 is TGTGCCAGCAGCCGTAAGTGGGGGCTCATCTACGAGCAGTACTTC. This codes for CASSRKWGLIYEQYF.

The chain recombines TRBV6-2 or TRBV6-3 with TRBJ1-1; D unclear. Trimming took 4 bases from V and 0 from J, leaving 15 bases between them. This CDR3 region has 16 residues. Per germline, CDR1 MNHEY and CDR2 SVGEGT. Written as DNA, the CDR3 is TGTGCCAGCAGTTTGTTGAGACTCAAGGTGAACACTGAAGCTTTCTTT. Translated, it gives CASSLLRLKVNTEAFF.

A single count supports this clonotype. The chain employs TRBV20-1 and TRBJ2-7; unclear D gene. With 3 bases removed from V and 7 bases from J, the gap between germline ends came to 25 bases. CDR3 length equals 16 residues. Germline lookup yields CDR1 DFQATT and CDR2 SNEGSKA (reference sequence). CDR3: CSASNPTGIDYEEQYF. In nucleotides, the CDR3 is TGCAGTGCTAGCAACCCAACCGGAATCGATTATGAAGAGCAGTACTTC.

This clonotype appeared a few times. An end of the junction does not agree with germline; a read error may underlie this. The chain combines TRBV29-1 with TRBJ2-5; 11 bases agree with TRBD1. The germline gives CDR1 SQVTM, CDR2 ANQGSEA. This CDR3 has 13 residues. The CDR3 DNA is TGCAGCGTCGCCGGGACAGGGGGAGAGACCCAGTGCTTC. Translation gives CSVAGTGGETQCF.

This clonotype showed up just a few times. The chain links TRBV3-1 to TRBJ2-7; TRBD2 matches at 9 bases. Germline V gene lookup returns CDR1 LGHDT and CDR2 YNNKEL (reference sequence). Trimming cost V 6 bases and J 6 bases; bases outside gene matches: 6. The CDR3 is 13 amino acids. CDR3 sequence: CASSSGRLSEQYF. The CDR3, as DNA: TGTGCCAGCAGTAGCGGGAGACTTTCCGAGCAGTACTTC.

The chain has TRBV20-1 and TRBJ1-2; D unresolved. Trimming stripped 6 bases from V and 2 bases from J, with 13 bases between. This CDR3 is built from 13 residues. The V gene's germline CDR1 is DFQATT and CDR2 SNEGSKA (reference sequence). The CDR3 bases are TGCAGTGCCAGGAGTGGTACGAACTATGGCTACACCTTC. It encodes CSARSGTNYGYTF.

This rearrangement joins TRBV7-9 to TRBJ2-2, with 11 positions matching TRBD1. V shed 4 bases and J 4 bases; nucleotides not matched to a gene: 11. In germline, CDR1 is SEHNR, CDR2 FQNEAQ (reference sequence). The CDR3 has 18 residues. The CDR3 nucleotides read TGTGCCAGCAGCTCCTGGGACAGGGGGTCGAGTGGCACCGGGGAGCTGTTTTTT. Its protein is CASSSWDRGSSGTGELFF.

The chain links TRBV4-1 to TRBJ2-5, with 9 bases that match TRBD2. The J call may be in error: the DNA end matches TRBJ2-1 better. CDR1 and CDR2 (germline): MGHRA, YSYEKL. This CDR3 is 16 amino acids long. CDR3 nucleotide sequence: TGCGCCAGCAGCCAGGGTCTAGCGGGACTGGAGAATGAGCAGTTCTTC. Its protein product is CASSQGLAGLENEQFF.

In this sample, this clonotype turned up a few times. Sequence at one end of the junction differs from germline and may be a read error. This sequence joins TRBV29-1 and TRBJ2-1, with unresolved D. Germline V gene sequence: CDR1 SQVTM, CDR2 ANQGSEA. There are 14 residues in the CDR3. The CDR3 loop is CSVHWAATYNEQSF. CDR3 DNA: TGCAGCGTCCATTGGGCCGCTACCTACAATGAGCAGTCCTTC.

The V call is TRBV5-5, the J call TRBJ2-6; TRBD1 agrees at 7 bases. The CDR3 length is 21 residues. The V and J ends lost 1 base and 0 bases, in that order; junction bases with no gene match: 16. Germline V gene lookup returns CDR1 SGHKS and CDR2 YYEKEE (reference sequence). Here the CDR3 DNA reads TGTGCCAGCAGCTTGTGGCCGATTTTGGGACAGCTATACTCTGGGGCCAACGTCCTGACTTTC. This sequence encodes CASSLWPILGQLYSGANVLTF.

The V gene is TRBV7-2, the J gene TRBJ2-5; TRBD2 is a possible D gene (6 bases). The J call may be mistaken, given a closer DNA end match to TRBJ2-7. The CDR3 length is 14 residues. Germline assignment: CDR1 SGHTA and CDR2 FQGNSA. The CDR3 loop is CASSQNRDFYEQYF. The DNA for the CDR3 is TGTGCCAGCAGTCAAAACCGGGACTTCTACGAGCAGTACTTC.

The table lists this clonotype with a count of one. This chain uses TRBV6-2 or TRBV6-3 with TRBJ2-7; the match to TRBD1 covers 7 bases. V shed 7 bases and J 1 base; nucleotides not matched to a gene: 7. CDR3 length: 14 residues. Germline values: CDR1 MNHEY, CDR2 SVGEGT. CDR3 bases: TGTGCCAGCACTATGACAGGGTTGTCCTACGAGCAGTACTTC. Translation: CASTMTGLSYEQYF.

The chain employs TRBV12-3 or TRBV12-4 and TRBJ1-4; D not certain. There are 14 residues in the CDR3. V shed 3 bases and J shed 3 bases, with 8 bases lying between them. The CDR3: CASSFISPNEKLFF. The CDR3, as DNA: TGTGCCAGCAGTTTTATCAGCCCTAATGAAAAACTGTTTTTT.

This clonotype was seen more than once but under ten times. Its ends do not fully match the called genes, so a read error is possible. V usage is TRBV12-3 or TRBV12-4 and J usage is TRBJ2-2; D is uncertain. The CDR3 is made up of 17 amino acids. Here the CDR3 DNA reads TGTACCAGCAGTCAAATCTCCACCCCTGTGAACACCGGGGAGCTGTTTTTT. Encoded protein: CTSSQISTPVNTGELFF.

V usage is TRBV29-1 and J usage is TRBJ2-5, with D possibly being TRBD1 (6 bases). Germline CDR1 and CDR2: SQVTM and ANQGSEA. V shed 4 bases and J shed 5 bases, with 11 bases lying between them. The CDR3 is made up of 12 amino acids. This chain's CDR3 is CSVAHRAETQYF. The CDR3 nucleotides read TGCAGCGTTGCTCACAGGGCGGAGACCCAGTACTTC. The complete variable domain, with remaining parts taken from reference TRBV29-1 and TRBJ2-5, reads SAVISQKPSRDICQRGTSLTIQCQVDSQVTMMFWYRQQPGQSLTLIATANQGSEATYESGFVIDKFPISRPNLTFSTLTVSNMSPEDSSIYLCSVAHRAETQYFGPGTRLLVL.

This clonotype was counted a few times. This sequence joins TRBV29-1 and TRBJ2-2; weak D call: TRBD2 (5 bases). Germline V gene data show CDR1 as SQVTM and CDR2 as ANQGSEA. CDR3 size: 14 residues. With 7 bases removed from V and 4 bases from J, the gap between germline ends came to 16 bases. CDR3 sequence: CSAKGGVGTGELFF. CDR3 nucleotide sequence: TGCAGCGCCAAAGGAGGTGTGGGCACCGGGGAGCTGTTTTTT.

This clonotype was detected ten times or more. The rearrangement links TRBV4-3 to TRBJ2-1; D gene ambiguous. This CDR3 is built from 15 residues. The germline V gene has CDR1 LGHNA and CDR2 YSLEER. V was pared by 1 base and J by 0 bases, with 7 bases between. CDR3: CASSQGSSSYNEQFF. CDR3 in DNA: TGCGCCAGCAGCCAAGGGTCCAGCTCCTACAATGAGCAGTTCTTC.

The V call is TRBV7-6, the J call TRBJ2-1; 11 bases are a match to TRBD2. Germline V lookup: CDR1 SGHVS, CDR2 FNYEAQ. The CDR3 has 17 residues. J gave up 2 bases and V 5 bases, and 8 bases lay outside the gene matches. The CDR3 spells CASSLSGGAGAYNEQFF. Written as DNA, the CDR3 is TGTGCCAGCAGCCTTAGCGGGGGGGCTGGCGCCTACAATGAGCAGTTCTTC.